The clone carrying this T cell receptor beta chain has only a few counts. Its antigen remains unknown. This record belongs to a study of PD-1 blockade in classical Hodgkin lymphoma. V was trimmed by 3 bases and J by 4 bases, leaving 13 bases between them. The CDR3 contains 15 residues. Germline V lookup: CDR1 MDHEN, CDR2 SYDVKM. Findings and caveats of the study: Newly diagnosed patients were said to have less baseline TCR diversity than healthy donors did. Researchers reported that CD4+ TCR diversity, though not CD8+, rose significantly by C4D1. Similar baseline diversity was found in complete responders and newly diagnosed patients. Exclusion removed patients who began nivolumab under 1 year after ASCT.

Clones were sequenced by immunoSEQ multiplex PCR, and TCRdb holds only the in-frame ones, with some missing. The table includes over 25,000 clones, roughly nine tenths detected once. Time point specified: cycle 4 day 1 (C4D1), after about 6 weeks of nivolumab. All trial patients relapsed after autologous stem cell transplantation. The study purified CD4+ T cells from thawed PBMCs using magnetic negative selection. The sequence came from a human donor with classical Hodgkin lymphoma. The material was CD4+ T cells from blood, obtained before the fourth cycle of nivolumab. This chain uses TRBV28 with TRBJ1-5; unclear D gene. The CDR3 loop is CASSFPGRLNQPQHF. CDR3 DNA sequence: TGTGCCAGCAGTTTTCCCGGACGGTTAAATCAGCCCCAGCATTTT.